These 21 T cell receptor beta chains originate from one sample sequenced in a study of T-cell reconstitution after alpha-beta-depleted transplantation in children. As it was prepared, the TCRbeta library received unique molecular identifiers. MiXCR was run by TCRdb on the PCR reads, yielding one entry per CDR3 protein. The table records hundreds of thousands of distinct CDR3 sequences, under 15% of them present only once. The sample in question was PBMCs, obtained before TCRalphabeta/CD19-depleted stem cell transplant. These receptors came from a girl aged 2-10 years with congenital amegakaryocytic thrombocytopenia, due to receive a stem cell transplant.

The chain recombines TRBV7-8 with TRBJ1-1; D is ambiguous. The germline CDR1 and CDR2 sequences are SGHVS and FQNEAQ. V lost 1 base and J 1 base, leaving 16 bases between the germline ends. The CDR3 has 17 amino acids. Written as DNA, the CDR3 is TGTGCCAGCAGCTTAGTTTTTGGGGAGGGTGCGAACACTGAAGCTTTCTTT. Translating gives CASSLVFGEGANTEAFF.

The table lists this clonotype with many counts. The rearrangement joins TRBV10-1 to TRBJ2-3, with D perhaps TRBD1 (6 bases). The V end lost 4 bases, the J end lost 3 bases, and 11 bases lay between the germline ends. The CDR3 runs to 14 residues. In germline, CDR1 is WNHNN, CDR2 SYGVQD (reference sequence). In DNA form, the CDR3 reads TGCGCCAGCAGTGGTGGGGGCGTGACAGATACGCAGTATTTT. Translation: CASSGGGVTDTQYF.

This clonotype was counted at least ten times. The V and J genes are TRBV5-1 and TRBJ2-7, with D tentatively TRBD1 (6 bases). The V gene lost 0 bases and the J gene lost 2 bases, with 12 bases spanning the gap. Looked up from germline, CDR1 is SGHRS and CDR2 is YFSETQ. The CDR3 has 15 amino acids. The CDR3 sequence is CASSLGSQGPYEQYF. For the CDR3, the DNA is TGCGCCAGCAGCTTGGGTTCGCAGGGGCCCTACGAGCAGTACTTC.

The sample holds a few counts of this clonotype. CDR3 protein: CATSEPGQARNEQFF. The CDR3 DNA is TGTGCCACCAGTGAGCCCGGACAGGCTAGGAATGAGCAGTTCTTC. The chain couples TRBV24-1 to TRBJ2-1; 7 positions agree with TRBD1. The CDR3 is made up of 15 amino acids. Germline V gene lookup returns CDR1 KGHDR and CDR2 SFDVKD. J lost 7 bases, V lost 4 bases, and 9 bases had no gene match.

This clonotype came up many times. This sequence joins TRBV20-1 and TRBJ2-5; 11 nucleotides align to TRBD2. This CDR3 spans 16 amino acids. Germline V CDR1 and CDR2: DFQATT, SNEGSKA (reference sequence). V gave up 0 bases and J gave up 3 bases; unmatched junction bases: 6. CDR3 DNA: TGCAGTGCTAGAGAGGCGGGACTAGCGGCTAAAGAGACCCAGTACTTC. Protein: CSAREAGLAAKETQYF.

This clonotype was detected many times. The CDR3 bases are TGCGCCAGCAGCTTACAGGGGACGGAGACCCAGTACTTC. The encoded protein is CASSLQGTETQYF. The rearrangement uses TRBV5-1 and TRBJ2-5, with TRBD1 identical over 7 bases. Germline V gene sequence: CDR1 SGHRS, CDR2 YFSETQ. With V trimmed by 2 bases and J by 5 bases, 3 bases remained unmatched. The CDR3 is made up of 13 amino acids.

This clonotype was observed a few times. Here the CDR3 reads CASRRTGANDGYTF. CDR3 sequence (DNA): TGCGCCAGCAGACGGACAGGGGCGAATGATGGCTACACCTTC. This sequence joins TRBV5-1 and TRBJ1-2; 9 nucleotides agree with TRBD1. CDR1 is SGHRS and CDR2 is YFSETQ in the germline V gene. V lost 5 bases and J lost 6; bases outside the gene matches: 8. The CDR3 length is 14 residues.

This clonotype was counted a few times. The chain carries TRBV28 and TRBJ2-7; D call uncertain. CDR3 length equals 12 residues. CDR1 MDHEN and CDR2 SYDVKM come from the germline V gene. Trimming removed 1 base from V and 7 bases from J, with 8 bases in between. Here the CDR3 reads CASSLSTWEQYF. DNA for the CDR3: TGTGCCAGCAGTTTATCTACCTGGGAGCAGTACTTC.

The V and J genes are TRBV4-1 and TRBJ1-5, with TRBD1 matching 7 bases. From germline, CDR1 is MGHRA and CDR2 YSYEKL. J was trimmed by 7 bases and V by 4 bases; bases with no gene match: 10. This CDR3 has 15 residues. The CDR3 loop is CASSLVEGAGQPQHF. The CDR3 region has the DNA TGCGCCAGCAGCCTAGTGGAGGGGGCAGGACAGCCCCAGCATTTT.

The genes are TRBV5-1 and TRBJ2-5; D might be TRBD1 (5 bases). V gave up 5 bases and J gave up 5 bases, with 19 bases separating them. This CDR3 contains 15 residues. The germline gives CDR1 SGHRS, CDR2 YFSETQ. CDR3 bases: TGCGCCAGCAGTCCTCTCTTCAGGGCGGAGGAGACCCAGTACTTC. Translated: CASSPLFRAEETQYF.

This clonotype was detected many times. The chain couples TRBV12-3 or TRBV12-4 to TRBJ1-2; 7 bases map to TRBD1. The CDR3 sequence is 13 residues long. After removal of 6 bases from V and 7 bases from J, the junction contained 8 bases not matched to a gene. The CDR3: CASSQSDRVGYTF. The CDR3 DNA reads as TGTGCCAGCAGCCAGAGTGACAGGGTTGGCTACACCTTC.

The chain uses TRBV7-2 and TRBJ1-5; possibly TRBD1 for D (6 bases). The CDR3 covers 14 residues. V lost 4 bases, J lost 5 bases, and 12 bases lay in between. The germline gives CDR1 SGHTA, CDR2 FQGNSA. The DNA for the CDR3 is TGTGCCAGCAGCTGGGGGGCGAGTCATCAGCCCCAGCATTTT. Protein: CASSWGASHQPQHF.

This clonotype was recorded many times. CDR3 amino acids: CSARGGSWGTGELFF. CDR3 nucleotides: TGCAGTGCTAGAGGCGGGAGCTGGGGTACCGGGGAGCTGTTTTTT. The J gene is TRBJ2-2, the V gene TRBV20-1, with 7 bases matching TRBD2. The germline V gene encodes CDR1 DFQATT and CDR2 SNEGSKA (reference sequence). V was clipped by 1 base and J by 5 bases; unmatched bases: 7. This CDR3 spans 15 amino acids.

This clonotype was recorded a few times. The genes are TRBV7-9 and TRBJ2-2, with 9 bases matching TRBD1. Germline V CDR1 and CDR2: SEHNR, FQNEAQ (reference sequence). Trimming removed 5 bases from V and 2 bases from J; junction bases left unmatched: 6. The CDR3 covers 16 residues. The CDR3 DNA follows: TGTGCCAGCAGCCCCTTGGGACAGGGCAACACCGGGGAGCTGTTTTTT. This encodes CASSPLGQGNTGELFF.

The rearrangement links TRBV12-3 or TRBV12-4 to TRBJ2-3, with D tentatively TRBD1 (6 bases). This CDR3 spans 14 amino acids. Trimming left V 8 bases short and J 4 bases short, with 16 bases between. The CDR3 region is CASRQERRPDTQYF. CDR3 DNA sequence: TGTGCCAGCCGACAGGAACGCAGGCCAGATACGCAGTATTTT.

This clonotype was detected ten times or more. The gene calls are TRBV9 and TRBJ1-3; 9 bases are a match to TRBD1. J was trimmed by 7 bases and V by 5 bases; bases with no gene match: 7. The CDR3 loop spans 14 amino acids. Germline values: CDR1 SGDLS, CDR2 YYNGEE. This CDR3 reads CASRPGQGVNTIYF. Written as DNA, the CDR3 is TGTGCCAGCAGACCGGGACAGGGTGTGAACACCATATATTTT.

This clonotype was observed at least ten times. The CDR3 nucleotides read TGTGCCAGCAGTCCGTCCACAGGGGACGAGCAGTACTTC. It encodes CASSPSTGDEQYF. The chain uses TRBV12-3 or TRBV12-4 and TRBJ2-7; the match to TRBD1 covers 7 bases. V shed 5 bases, J shed 5 bases, and the junction held 6 bases outside the gene matches. The CDR3 totals 13 residues.

This clonotype was seen ten or more times. This chain connects TRBV5-1 to TRBJ1-1, with a weak D call TRBD1 (5 bases). This CDR3 comprises 16 residues. Germline V CDR1 and CDR2: SGHRS, YFSETQ. V lost 5 bases, J lost 1 base, and 18 bases lay in between. CDR3 in amino acids: CASRESYQGKNTEAFF. The CDR3 DNA reads TGCGCCAGCAGGGAAAGCTACCAGGGAAAGAACACTGAAGCTTTCTTT.

This clonotype was counted at least ten times. The chain employs TRBV5-1 and TRBJ2-3, with D unresolved. This CDR3 has 15 amino acids. Germline CDR1 and CDR2: SGHRS and YFSETQ. The V gene lost 0 bases and the J gene lost 4 bases, with 12 bases spanning the gap. CDR3 protein: CASSLAWSTADTQYF. The CDR3 nucleotides are TGCGCCAGCAGCTTGGCCTGGTCTACGGCAGATACGCAGTATTTT.

The J gene is TRBJ2-7, the V gene TRBV5-1; TRBD1 matches 7 bases. Looked up from germline, CDR1 is SGHRS and CDR2 is YFSETQ. The CDR3 loop spans 14 amino acids. V was pared by 0 bases and J by 4 bases, with 4 bases of the junction left unmatched. CDR3 region: CASSLGQGEYEQYF. The CDR3 nucleotides read TGCGCCAGCAGCTTGGGTCAGGGGGAGTACGAGCAGTACTTC. Complete variable domain (other parts from reference TRBV5-1 and TRBJ2-7): KAGVTQTPRYLIKTRGQQVTLSCSPISGHRSVSWYQQTPGQGLQFLFEYFSETQRNKGNFPGRFSGRQFSNSRSEMNVSTLELGDSALYLCASSLGQGEYEQYFGPGTRLTVT.

The chain employs TRBV7-9 and TRBJ2-7; D might be TRBD1 (6 bases). Germline values: CDR1 SEHNR, CDR2 FQNEAQ (reference sequence). This CDR3 is 11 amino acids long. V lost 4 bases, J lost 7 bases, and 8 bases lay in between. This CDR3 is CASSSGTEQYF. The CDR3, as DNA: TGTGCCAGCAGCTCCGGGACAGAGCAGTACTTC.